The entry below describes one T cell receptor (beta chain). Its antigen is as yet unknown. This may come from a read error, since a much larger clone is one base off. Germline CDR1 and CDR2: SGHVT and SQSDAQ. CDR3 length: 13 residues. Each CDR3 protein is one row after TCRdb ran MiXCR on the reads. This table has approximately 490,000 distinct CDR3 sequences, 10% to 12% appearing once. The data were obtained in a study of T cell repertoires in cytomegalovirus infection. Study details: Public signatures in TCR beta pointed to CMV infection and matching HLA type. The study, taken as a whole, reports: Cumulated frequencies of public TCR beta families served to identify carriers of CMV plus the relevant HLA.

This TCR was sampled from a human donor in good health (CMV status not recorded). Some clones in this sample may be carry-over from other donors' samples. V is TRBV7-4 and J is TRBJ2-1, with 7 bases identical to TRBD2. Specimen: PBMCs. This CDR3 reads CASFVGGPNERFF. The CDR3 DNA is TGTGCCAGCTTCGTGGGAGGGCCCAATGAGCGGTTCTTC.